Listed below are T cell receptor beta chains from one sample, sequenced in a study of radiation and T cells in renal cell carcinoma. Libraries were prepared by immunoSEQ multiplex PCR; TCRdb keeps only in-frame clonotypes and omits some of them. The top ten clones hold 12% of a sample with 150,000 or so clones, more than 70% of them seen once. The input for sequencing was blood, taken from a patient whose treatment included radiotherapy and nephrectomy. The source of these receptors is a woman between 45 and 65 years old with renal cell carcinoma. Both conserved end residues are part of each CDR3. A D gene is named only where the DNA matches it firmly. Clone size, where shown, is once, few, many, or a class for clones that have expanded.

few	TRBD2	TRBV7-7	TRBJ2-2	CASGQENTGELFF	TGTGCTAGCGGGCAGGAGAACACCGGGGAGCTGTTTTTT
-	-	TRBV5-5	TRBJ2-3	CASSFSTDTQYF	TGTGCCAGCAGTTTTAGCACAGATACGCAGTATTTT
-	-	TRBV4-3	TRBJ1-3	CASSQVSRDTIYF	TGCGCCAGCAGCCAAGTCTCCAGGGACACCATATATTTT
-	TRBD1	TRBV7-2	TRBJ1-1	CASSLGAGGSVGNTEAFF	TGTGCCAGCAGCTTAGGGGCAGGGGGCTCCGTTGGGAACACTGAAGCTTTCTTT
-	TRBD1	TRBV7-9	TRBJ2-2	CASSSKTGYITGELFF	TGTGCCAGCAGCTCGAAGACAGGGTATATCACCGGGGAGCTGTTTTTT
-	TRBD1	TRBV6-5	TRBJ1-2	CASSYATGGARGYTF	TGTGCCAGCAGTTACGCGACAGGGGGCGCACGTGGCTACACCTTC
-	TRBD1	TRBV4-1	TRBJ2-7	CASSQVGTGIYEQYF	TGCGCCAGCAGCCAAGTCGGGACAGGGATCTACGAGCAGTACTTC
few	-	TRBV19	TRBJ2-7	CASSRTAPDVPYEQYF	TGTGCCAGTAGCCGGACAGCTCCGGACGTCCCCTACGAGCAGTACTTC
-	-	TRBV28	TRBJ1-2	CASSPSGDYGYTF	TGTGCCAGCAGCCCCTCCGGAGACTATGGCTACACCTTC
-	-	TRBV9	TRBJ1-6	CASSGTGANSPLHF	TGTGCCAGCAGCGGGACGGGGGCTAATTCACCCCTCCACTTT
-	-	TRBV9	TRBJ1-1	CASSVGGIGTEAFF	TGTGCCAGCAGCGTAGGCGGGATAGGCACTGAAGCTTTCTTT
once	TRBD2	TRBV5-1	TRBJ2-3	CASSLEGSGGAVDTQYF	TGCGCCAGCAGCTTAGAGGGGAGCGGGGGGGCCGTGGATACGCAGTATTTT
-	-	TRBV29-1	TRBJ1-6	CSVREGGRNSPLHF	TGCAGCGTCCGCGAAGGGGGAAGGAATTCACCCCTCCACTTT
-	TRBD1	TRBV5-6	TRBJ1-2	CASSSPTGGGRGYTF	TGTGCCAGCAGCTCACCTACAGGGGGCGGTCGTGGCTACACCTTC
-	TRBD1	TRBV4-3	TRBJ2-3	CASSQGTGSLTDTQYF	TGCGCCAGCAGCCAGGGGACAGGGTCCCTCACAGATACGCAGTATTTT
-	-	TRBV19	TRBJ1-5	CASSSDSNQPQHF	TGTGCCAGTAGTTCAGATAGCAATCAGCCCCAGCATTTT
-	TRBD2	TRBV25-1	TRBJ2-2	CASSRGRASNTGELFF	TGTGCCAGCAGTAGAGGGAGGGCGAGCAACACCGGGGAGCTGTTTTTT
few	-	TRBV28	TRBJ2-7	CASKRDNYEQYF	TGTGCCAGCAAAAGGGACAACTACGAGCAGTACTTC
-	TRBD2	TRBV5-1	TRBJ2-3	CASSLVSGGGVGDTQYF	TGCGCCAGCAGCTTGGTTTCTGGCGGGGGGGTCGGAGATACGCAGTATTTT
-	-	TRBV10-1	TRBJ1-4	CATSGSDEKLFF	TGCGCCACCTCGGGGAGTGATGAAAAACTGTTTTTT
-	-	TRBV19	TRBJ2-7	CASSATGYSYEQYF	TGTGCCAGTAGTGCGACAGGATACTCCTACGAGCAGTACTTC
-	TRBD1	TRBV12-5	TRBJ2-5	CASGLLTGTASPKETQYF	TGTGCTAGTGGTTTGCTGACCGGGACAGCAAGTCCCAAAGAGACCCAGTACTTC
-	-	TRBV7-9	TRBJ1-4	CASSLPSGTNEKLFF	TGTGCCAGCAGCTTACCGTCTGGAACTAATGAAAAACTGTTTTTT
once	-	TRBV10-3	TRBJ1-6	CAIKDSENSPLHF	TGTGCCATCAAGGACTCTGAAAATTCACCCCTCCACTTT
-	-	TRBV7-2	TRBJ1-2	CASSLRDGYTF	TGTGCCAGCAGCTTGAGGGATGGCTACACCTTC
-	-	TRBV6-5	TRBJ1-6	CASSLRGSPLHF	TGTGCCAGCAGTTTAAGAGGGTCACCCCTCCACTTT
-	-	TRBV9	TRBJ1-2	CASSAANYGYTF	TGTGCCAGCAGCGCCGCTAACTATGGCTACACCTTC
-	TRBD1	TRBV11-1	TRBJ2-1	CASSLGDRVTPLNEQFF	TGTGCCAGCAGCTTAGGGGACAGGGTCACTCCTCTCAATGAGCAGTTCTTC
-	TRBD1	TRBV19	TRBJ2-1	CASRTGANEQFF	TGTGCCAGCAGGACAGGGGCGAATGAGCAGTTCTTC
-	TRBD1	TRBV30	TRBJ1-4	CAWTGQGATNEKLFF	TGTGCCTGGACCGGACAGGGAGCAACTAATGAAAAACTGTTTTTT
-	-	TRBV7-6	TRBJ1-2	CASSPGLGGYTF	TGTGCCAGCAGTCCGGGACTGGGAGGCTACACCTTC
-	-	TRBV4-3	TRBJ1-2	CASSQTATAYGYTF	TGCGCCAGCAGCCAGACAGCCACCGCTTATGGCTACACCTTC
-	-	TRBV9	TRBJ1-3	CASSPYRYSGNTIYF	TGTGCCAGCAGCCCGTACCGCTACTCTGGAAACACCATATATTTT
-	TRBD1	TRBV2	TRBJ1-2	CASTDSRDRGVYGYTF	TGTGCCAGCACCGACAGCCGGGACAGGGGAGTTTATGGCTACACCTTC
-	-	TRBV9	TRBJ1-2	CASTPRLYGGYTF	TGTGCCAGCACTCCTCGGCTGTACGGTGGCTACACCTTC
-	TRBD2	TRBV4-2	TRBJ2-2	CASSLNPSGGNTGELFF	TGTGCCAGCAGCTTAAACCCTAGCGGGGGGAACACCGGGGAGCTGTTTTTT
-	TRBD1	TRBV7-2	TRBJ2-1	CASSRAGMGTGSGEQFF	TGTGCCAGCAGCCGAGCTGGTATGGGGACAGGGAGTGGTGAGCAGTTCTTC
once	-	TRBV7-8	TRBJ1-5	CASGWEGQPQHF	TGTGCCAGCGGTTGGGAGGGTCAGCCCCAGCATTTT
-	TRBD2	TRBV6-1	TRBJ2-1	CASSDLAGMYNEQFF	TGTGCCAGCAGTGACTTAGCGGGGATGTACAATGAGCAGTTCTTC
-	-	TRBV2	TRBJ2-7	CASSPPRGSYEQYF	TGTGCCAGCAGCCCCCCCCGGGGGTCCTACGAGCAGTACTTC
-	-	TRBV20-1	TRBJ2-5	CSARLGSAQYF	TGCAGTGCTCGACTTGGATCGGCCCAGTACTTC